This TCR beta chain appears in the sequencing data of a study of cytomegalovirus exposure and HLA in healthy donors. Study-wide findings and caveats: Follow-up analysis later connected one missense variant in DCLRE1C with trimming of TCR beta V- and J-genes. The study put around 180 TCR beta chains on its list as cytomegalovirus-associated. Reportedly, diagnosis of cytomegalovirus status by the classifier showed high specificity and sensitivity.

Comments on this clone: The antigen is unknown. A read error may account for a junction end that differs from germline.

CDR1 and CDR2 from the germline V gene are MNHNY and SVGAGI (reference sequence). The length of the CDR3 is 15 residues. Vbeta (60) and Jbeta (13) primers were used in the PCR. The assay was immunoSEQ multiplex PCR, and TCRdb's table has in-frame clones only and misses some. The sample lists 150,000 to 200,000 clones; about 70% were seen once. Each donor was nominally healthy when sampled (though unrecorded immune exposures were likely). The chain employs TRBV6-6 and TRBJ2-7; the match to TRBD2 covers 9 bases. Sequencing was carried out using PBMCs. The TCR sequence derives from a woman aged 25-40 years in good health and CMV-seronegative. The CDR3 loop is CANSYSGTSPLEQYF. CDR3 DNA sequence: TGTGCCAACAGTTACTCCGGGACTAGCCCCCTCGAGCAGTACTTC.